The 23 T cell receptor beta chains reported below all come from one sample, sequenced in a study of CD8 T cells in ankylosing spondylitis. From the 5' RACE reads, TCRdb called clonotypes with MiXCR, one entry per CDR3 protein. The repertoire includes 200,000 or so distinct CDR3 sequences, roughly 18% of them detected once, and roughly 4.5% sits in the top ten. Sequencing was performed on blood, either unsorted or a sorted T cell fraction (not recorded which). These receptors came from a male donor between 10 and 30 years old with ankylosing spondylitis or in good health (not recorded which).

This clonotype was detected ten times or more. The CDR3 DNA reads as TGTGCCAGCAGCTACGAAGGGGCCAACGTCCTGACTTTC. Protein product: CASSYEGANVLTF. The V and J genes are TRBV7-7 and TRBJ2-6, with D uncertain. The CDR3 contains 13 residues. Looked up from germline, CDR1 is SSHAT and CDR2 is FNYEAQ (reference sequence). V shed 4 bases and J shed 4 bases, with 5 bases lying between them.

This clonotype was recorded at least ten times. The chain is built from TRBV7-9 and TRBJ2-7; 8 bases match TRBD2. CDR3 length: 14 residues. Per the germline V gene, CDR1 is SEHNR and CDR2 is FQNEAQ (reference sequence). Trimming took 2 bases from V and 4 from J; bases not matched to a gene: 4. The DNA of the CDR3 is TGTGCCAGCAGCTTAAGCGGGAGTACATACGAGCAGTACGTC. Amino acid sequence: CASSLSGSTYEQYV.

The gene calls are TRBV7-9 and TRBJ2-1, with TRBD2 matching over 8 bases. The germline CDR1 and CDR2 sequences are SEHNR and FQNEAQ (reference sequence). The junction had 10 bases not matched to a gene; V was cut back by 3 bases and J by 9 bases. This CDR3 has 15 residues. CDR3 in amino acids: CASSFQRGRVGEQFF. CDR3 in DNA: TGTGCCAGCAGCTTTCAGCGGGGGCGGGTCGGTGAGCAGTTCTTC.

This clonotype was recorded many times. This rearrangement joins TRBV28 to TRBJ2-5; the match to TRBD2 covers 9 bases. Losses at the gene ends were 6 bases for V and 5 bases for J; bases not matched to a gene: 7. The germline gives CDR1 MDHEN, CDR2 SYDVKM. The CDR3 totals 14 residues. The CDR3 is CASSIELAGETQYF. The CDR3 bases are TGTGCCAGCAGCATTGAGCTAGCGGGGGAGACCCAGTACTTC.

This clonotype has a count of ten or more. V and J are TRBV3-1 and TRBJ2-5; weak D call: TRBD2 (6 bases). The CDR3 length is 15 residues. Germline lookup yields CDR1 LGHDT and CDR2 YNNKEL (reference sequence). Between the trimmed V and J ends, which lost 1 base and 5 bases, there was a span of 14 bases. Here the CDR3 DNA reads TGTGCCAGCAGCCAAGGGACGGGAGACTTGGAGACCCAGTACTTC. It yields the protein CASSQGTGDLETQYF.

This clonotype showed up just a few times. The chain carries TRBV6-4 and TRBJ2-2; the D gene is possibly TRBD2 (5 bases). CDR3 length equals 14 residues. Germline V gives CDR1 MRHNA, CDR2 SNTAGT. Trimming removed 8 bases at V and 1 base at J, with 11 bases between. In DNA form, the CDR3 reads TGTGCCAGCCGGGGTTACGTGAACACCGGGGAGCTGTTTTTT. Amino acid sequence: CASRGYVNTGELFF.

This clonotype was counted many times. The chain uses TRBV29-1 and TRBJ2-1; D possibly corresponds to TRBD2 (6 bases). CDR3 length equals 15 residues. From germline, CDR1 is SQVTM and CDR2 ANQGSEA. The V gene lost 6 bases and the J gene lost 9 bases, with 24 bases spanning the gap. CDR3 bases: TGCAGCGTCGGCCCCGCCGGGTGGGGGGTGATTGAGCAGTTCTTC. Protein: CSVGPAGWGVIEQFF.

This clonotype was recorded at least ten times. This chain links TRBV19 with TRBJ2-5; D unclear. Germline loops: CDR1 LNHDA, CDR2 SQIVND (reference sequence). Between the trimmed V and J ends, which lost 5 bases and 2 bases, there was a span of 15 bases. This CDR3 spans 15 amino acids. The CDR3 protein is CASSRLLDLQETQYF. CDR3 in DNA: TGTGCCAGTAGTCGCCTCTTGGACCTACAAGAGACCCAGTACTTC.

Many counts were recorded for this clonotype. V and J are TRBV7-6 and TRBJ2-1, with 9 bases aligning to TRBD1. The CDR3 runs 14 residues. Trimming cost V 3 bases and J 7 bases; bases outside gene matches: 4. Germline V gives CDR1 SGHVS, CDR2 FNYEAQ. The DNA of the CDR3 is TGTGCCAGCAGCTTCGGGACAGGGCTGAATGAGCAGTTCTTC. Its translation is CASSFGTGLNEQFF. Complete variable domain (other parts from reference TRBV7-6 and TRBJ2-1): GAGVSQSPRYKVTKRGQDVALRCDPISGHVSLYWYRQALGQGPEFLTYFNYEAQQDKSGLPNDRFSAERPEGSISTLTIQRTEQRDSAMYRCASSFGTGLNEQFFGPGTRLTVL.

This clonotype was seen more than once but under ten times. This chain connects TRBV7-6 to TRBJ2-1; 8 bases are shared with TRBD1. Germline loops: CDR1 SGHVS, CDR2 FNYEAQ. Germline trimming cut 5 bases from V and 9 bases from J; bases unmatched to any gene: 9. The CDR3 covers 14 residues. Written as DNA, the CDR3 is TGTGCCAGCAGCACCCGGACAGGGTTGGCTGAGCAGTTCTTC. This codes for CASSTRTGLAEQFF.

This clonotype was counted at least ten times. This chain connects TRBV10-3 to TRBJ2-7; the D gene is possibly TRBD2 (5 bases). The V end lost 4 bases, the J end lost 2 bases, and 18 bases lay between the germline ends. This CDR3 has 16 amino acids. CDR1 is ENHRY, CDR2 SYGVKD, per germline. DNA of the CDR3: TGTGCCATCAGTGGGGTTACGGGGAAAGCCCCCTACGAGCAGTACTTC. It encodes CAISGVTGKAPYEQYF.

The rearrangement joins TRBV30 to TRBJ1-2, with 7 bases identical to TRBD1. Trimming cost V 5 bases and J 8 bases; bases outside gene matches: 5. Germline CDR1 and CDR2: GTSNPN and SVGIG (reference sequence). The CDR3 contains 11 residues. The chain's CDR3 is CAWGTVSGYTF. The CDR3 DNA is TGTGCCTGGGGGACAGTTAGCGGCTACACCTTC.

This clonotype was observed at least ten times. This sequence joins TRBV12-3 or TRBV12-4 and TRBJ1-1; 7 bases agree with TRBD1. V lost 8 bases, J lost 0 bases, and 6 bases stayed unmatched. The length of the CDR3 is 14 residues. Here the CDR3 DNA reads TGTGCCAGCGGATCCGGGACAGTGAACACTGAAGCTTTCTTT. Translated: CASGSGTVNTEAFF.

Many counts were recorded for this clonotype. V is TRBV5-4 and J is TRBJ1-4; unclear D gene. The CDR3 length is 13 residues. The germline gives CDR1 SGHNT, CDR2 YYREEE (reference sequence). V lost 4 bases to trimming and J lost 8 bases, with 12 bases between them. The CDR3: CASSDAIREKLFF. The CDR3 coding sequence is TGTGCCAGCAGCGACGCGATTCGGGAAAAACTGTTTTTT.

J is TRBJ2-3 and V is TRBV29-1, with D possibly being TRBD2 (6 bases). The germline V and J ends were trimmed by 8 bases and 5 bases, with 17 bases remaining between them. The CDR3 is 13 amino acids. Germline CDR1 and CDR2: SQVTM and ANQGSEA. The CDR3 here is CSSALAQGDTQYF. The CDR3, as DNA: TGCAGCTCGGCACTAGCCCAAGGAGATACGCAGTATTTT.

This clonotype was detected many times. This chain joins TRBV20-1 and TRBJ2-1; a weak D match, TRBD2 (6 bases). The CDR3 is 12 amino acids. Trimming stripped 7 bases from V and 3 bases from J, with 10 bases between. Germline CDR1 is DFQATT and CDR2 is SNEGSKA (reference sequence). CDR3 coding DNA: TGCAGTGTATGGGACTTCTACAATGAGCAGTTCTTC. Its translation is CSVWDFYNEQFF.

This clonotype appeared many times. The chain has TRBV27 and TRBJ2-2, with 8 nucleotides matching TRBD2. This CDR3 is built from 13 residues. Germline V gene lookup returns CDR1 MNHEY and CDR2 SMNVEV (reference sequence). After removal of 9 bases from V and 4 bases from J, the junction contained 4 bases not matched to a gene. The CDR3 sequence: CASRLALTGELFF. The CDR3 nucleotides read TGTGCCAGTAGACTAGCGCTCACCGGGGAGCTGTTTTTT.

The V call is TRBV20-1, the J call TRBJ1-2, with D unclear. In germline, CDR1 is DFQATT, CDR2 SNEGSKA (reference sequence). The CDR3 is 15 residues long. With 0 bases removed from V and 3 bases from J, the gap between germline ends came to 14 bases. The CDR3 DNA reads as TGCAGTGCTAGAGACGGTATGGCCAGCTACTATGGCTACACCTTC. It codes for CSARDGMASYYGYTF.

The chain combines TRBV7-6 with TRBJ1-4; D remains ambiguous. The CDR3 extends over 12 amino acids. Trimming removed 5 bases at V and 7 bases at J, with 8 bases between. Germline V lookup: CDR1 SGHVS, CDR2 FNYEAQ. The CDR3 protein is CASSDMGEKLFF. As DNA, the CDR3 is TGTGCCAGCAGCGACATGGGTGAAAAACTGTTTTTT. Full variable domain (missing parts from reference TRBV7-6 and TRBJ1-4): GAGVSQSPRYKVTKRGQDVALRCDPISGHVSLYWYRQALGQGPEFLTYFNYEAQQDKSGLPNDRFSAERPEGSISTLTIQRTEQRDSAMYRCASSDMGEKLFFGSGTQLSVL.

The chain recombines TRBV15 with TRBJ2-5; no clear D gene. This CDR3 has 12 residues. From germline, CDR1 is LNHNV and CDR2 YYDKDF (reference sequence). V lost 2 bases, J lost 5 bases, and 6 bases lay in between. CDR3 DNA: TGTGCCACCAGCAGATCAAAGGAGACCCAGTACTTC. As protein: CATSRSKETQYF.

Many counts were recorded for this clonotype. The rearrangement links TRBV5-1 to TRBJ2-3; possible D gene TRBD1, 5 bases. The V gene's germline CDR1 is SGHRS and CDR2 YFSETQ. Trimming pared 0 bases from V and 4 bases from J, leaving 9 bases between. The CDR3 has 14 amino acids. The CDR3: CASSLGGQADTQYF. DNA for the CDR3: TGCGCCAGCAGCTTGGGGGGCCAGGCAGATACGCAGTATTTT.

About this clonotype itself: This clone may be a read error of a much larger clone one base away. This chain connects TRBV6-5 to TRBJ2-1; the D is unclear. V shed 6 bases and J shed 5 bases, with 5 bases lying between them. The CDR3 has 11 amino acids. Looked up from germline, CDR1 is MNHEY and CDR2 is SVGAGI. CDR3 residues: CASRINNEQFF. The CDR3 DNA reads TGTGCCAGCAGAATCAACAATGAGCAGTTCTTC.

This clonotype has at least ten counts. This chain joins TRBV10-3 and TRBJ2-5; D gene unclear. CDR1 ENHRY and CDR2 SYGVKD come from the germline V gene. V shed 6 bases and J shed 4 bases, with 9 bases lying between them. The CDR3 totals 12 residues. This chain's CDR3 is CAISQDLETQYF. Here the CDR3 DNA reads TGTGCCATCAGCCAAGACCTAGAGACCCAGTACTTC.